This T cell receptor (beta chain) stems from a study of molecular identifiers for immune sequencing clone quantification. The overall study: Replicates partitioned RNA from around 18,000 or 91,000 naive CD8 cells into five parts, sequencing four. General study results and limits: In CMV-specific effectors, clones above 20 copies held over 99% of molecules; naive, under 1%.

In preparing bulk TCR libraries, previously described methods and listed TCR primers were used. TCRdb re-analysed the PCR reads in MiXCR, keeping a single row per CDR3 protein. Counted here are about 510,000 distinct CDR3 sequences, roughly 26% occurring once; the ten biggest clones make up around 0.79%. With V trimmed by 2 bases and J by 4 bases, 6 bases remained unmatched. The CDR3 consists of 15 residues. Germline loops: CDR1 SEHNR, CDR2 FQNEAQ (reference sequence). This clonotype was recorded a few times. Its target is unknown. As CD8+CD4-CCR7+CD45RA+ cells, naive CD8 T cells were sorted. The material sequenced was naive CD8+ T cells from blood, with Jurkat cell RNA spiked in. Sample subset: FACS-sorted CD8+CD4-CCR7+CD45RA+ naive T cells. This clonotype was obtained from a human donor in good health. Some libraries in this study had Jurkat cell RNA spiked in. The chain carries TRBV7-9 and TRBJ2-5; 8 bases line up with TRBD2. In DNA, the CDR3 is TGTGCCAGCAGCTTATCAGCGGGAGAAGGAGAGACCCAGTACTTC. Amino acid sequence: CASSLSAGEGETQYF.